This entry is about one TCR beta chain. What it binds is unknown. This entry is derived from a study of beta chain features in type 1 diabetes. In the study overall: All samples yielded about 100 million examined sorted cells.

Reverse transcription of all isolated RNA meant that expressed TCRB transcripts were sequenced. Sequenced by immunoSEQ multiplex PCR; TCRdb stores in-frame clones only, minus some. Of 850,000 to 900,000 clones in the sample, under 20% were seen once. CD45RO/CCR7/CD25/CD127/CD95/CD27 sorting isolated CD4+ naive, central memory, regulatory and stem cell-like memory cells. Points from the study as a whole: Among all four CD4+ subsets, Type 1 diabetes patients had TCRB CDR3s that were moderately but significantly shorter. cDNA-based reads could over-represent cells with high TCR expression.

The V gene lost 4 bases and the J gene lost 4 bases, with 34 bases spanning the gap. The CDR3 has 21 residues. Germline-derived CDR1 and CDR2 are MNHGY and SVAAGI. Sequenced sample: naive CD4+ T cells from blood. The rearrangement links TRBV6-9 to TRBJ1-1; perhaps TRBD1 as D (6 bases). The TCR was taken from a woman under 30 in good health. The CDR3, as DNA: TGTGCCAGCAGTTCAACAACAGGGATCGTCACCACACCGATTGAACGCACTGAAGCTTTCTTT. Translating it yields CASSSTTGIVTTPIERTEAFF.